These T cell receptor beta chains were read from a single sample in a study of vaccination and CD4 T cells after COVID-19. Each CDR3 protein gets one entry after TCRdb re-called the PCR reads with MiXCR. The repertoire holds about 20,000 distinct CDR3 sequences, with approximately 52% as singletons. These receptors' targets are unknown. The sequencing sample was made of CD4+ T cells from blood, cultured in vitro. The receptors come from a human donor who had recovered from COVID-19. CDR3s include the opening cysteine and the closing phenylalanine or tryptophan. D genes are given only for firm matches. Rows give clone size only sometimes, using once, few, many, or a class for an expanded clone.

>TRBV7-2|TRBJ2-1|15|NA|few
CASSPDFDSYNEQFF
TGTGCCAGCAGCCCCGATTTCGACTCCTACAATGAGCAGTTCTTC
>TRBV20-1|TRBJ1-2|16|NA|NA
CSALVPPRGVHYGYTF
TGCAGTGCCTTAGTTCCGCCGAGGGGGGTGCACTATGGCTACACCTTC
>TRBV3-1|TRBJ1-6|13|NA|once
CASSQSGYSPLHF
TGTGCCAGCAGCCAGTCGGGTTATTCACCCCTCCACTTT
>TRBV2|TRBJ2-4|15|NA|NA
CASIRYEIAKNIQYF
TGTGCCAGCATCCGGTATGAGATTGCCAAAAACATTCAGTACTTC
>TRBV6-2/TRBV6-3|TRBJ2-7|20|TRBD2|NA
CASSYSRSASGRARSYEQYF
TGTGCCAGCAGTTACTCGAGAAGTGCCAGCGGGAGGGCACGCTCCTACGAGCAGTACTTC
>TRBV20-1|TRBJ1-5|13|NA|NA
CSVEDNSNQPQHF
TGCAGTGTGGAAGACAATAGCAATCAGCCCCAGCATTTT
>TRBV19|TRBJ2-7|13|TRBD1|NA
CASSRDRGSEQYF
TGTGCCAGTAGTAGGGACAGGGGGAGCGAGCAGTACTTC
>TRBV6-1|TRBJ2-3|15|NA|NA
CASRPRGSPTDTQYF
TGTGCCAGCAGGCCAAGGGGGTCACCCACAGATACGCAGTATTTT
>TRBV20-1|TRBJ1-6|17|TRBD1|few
CSARGQFVGSYNSPLHF
TGCAGTGCTAGGGGACAGTTCGTGGGCTCCTATAATTCACCCCTCCACTTT
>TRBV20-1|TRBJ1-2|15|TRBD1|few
CSAAFSGQGNYGYTF
TGCAGTGCTGCCTTCTCGGGACAGGGTAATTATGGCTACACCTTC
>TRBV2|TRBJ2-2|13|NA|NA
CASSPRPTGELFF
TGTGCCAGCAGTCCCCGGCCCACCGGGGAGCTGTTTTTT
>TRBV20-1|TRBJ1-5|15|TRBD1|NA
CSARDGGQGYQPQHF
TGCAGTGCTAGAGATGGGGGACAGGGGTATCAGCCCCAGCATTTT
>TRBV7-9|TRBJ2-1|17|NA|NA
CASSWVLGPGSYNEQFF
TGTGCCAGCAGCTGGGTACTAGGCCCTGGCTCCTACAATGAGCAGTTCTTC
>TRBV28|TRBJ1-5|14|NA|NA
CASSAREGRQPQHF
TGTGCCAGCAGTGCAAGGGAGGGGAGGCAGCCCCAGCATTTT
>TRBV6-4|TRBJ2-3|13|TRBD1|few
CASSGTGGYTQYF
TGTGCCAGCAGTGGGACAGGGGGATATACGCAGTATTTT
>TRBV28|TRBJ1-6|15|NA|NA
CASSRGGPYNSPLHF
TGTGCCAGCAGCCGGGGAGGCCCCTATAATTCACCCCTCCACTTT
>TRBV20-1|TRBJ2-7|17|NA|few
CSARAGRGAMSSYEQYF
TGCAGTGCTAGAGCGGGAAGGGGGGCTATGAGCTCCTACGAGCAGTACTTC
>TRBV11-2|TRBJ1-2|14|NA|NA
CASSLDEGVGGYTF
TGTGCCAGCAGCTTAGATGAGGGGGTCGGCGGCTACACCTTC
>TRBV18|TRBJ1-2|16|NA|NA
CASSPPPGQLKLGYTF
TGTGCCAGCTCACCACCCCCTGGACAGTTGAAGCTTGGCTACACCTTC
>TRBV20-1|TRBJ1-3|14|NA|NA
CSARGSSSGNTIYF
TGCAGTGCTCGTGGTTCCAGCTCTGGAAACACCATATATTTT
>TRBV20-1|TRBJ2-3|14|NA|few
CSAPGTLLTDTQYF
TGCAGTGCCCCCGGGACCCTGCTCACAGATACGCAGTATTTT
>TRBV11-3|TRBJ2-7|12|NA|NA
CASSLDRYEQYF
TGTGCCAGCAGCTTAGATAGGTACGAGCAGTACTTC
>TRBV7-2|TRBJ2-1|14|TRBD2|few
CASSLDSGKVEQFF
TGTGCCAGCAGCTTAGACAGCGGGAAGGTTGAGCAGTTCTTC
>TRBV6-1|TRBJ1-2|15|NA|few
CASRHTAGGNYGYTF
TGTGCCAGCAGGCACACCGCGGGCGGTAACTATGGCTACACCTTC
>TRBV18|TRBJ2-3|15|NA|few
CASSPPGSRTDTQYF
TGTGCCAGCTCACCACCGGGTTCCCGCACAGATACGCAGTATTTT
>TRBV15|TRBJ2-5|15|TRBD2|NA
CATSRARTSQETQYF
TGTGCCACCAGCAGAGCCCGGACTAGCCAAGAGACCCAGTACTTC
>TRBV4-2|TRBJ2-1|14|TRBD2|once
CASSPSGGHNEQFF
TGTGCCAGCAGCCCTAGCGGGGGGCACAATGAGCAGTTCTTC
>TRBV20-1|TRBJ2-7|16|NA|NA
CSAWDQWELGNYEQYF
TGCAGTGCTTGGGACCAGTGGGAGCTCGGAAACTACGAGCAGTACTTC
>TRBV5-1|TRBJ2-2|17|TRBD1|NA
CASSLSPRGLWTGELFF
TGCGCCAGCAGCTTGTCCCCCAGGGGGCTATGGACCGGGGAGCTGTTTTTT
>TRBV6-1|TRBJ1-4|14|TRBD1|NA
CASSDGTALDELFF
TGTGCCAGCAGTGATGGGACAGCACTAGACGAGCTGTTTTTT
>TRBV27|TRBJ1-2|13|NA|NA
CASSPGAPYGYTF
TGTGCCAGCAGCCCGGGGGCACCCTATGGCTACACCTTC
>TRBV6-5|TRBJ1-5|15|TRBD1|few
CASSSGQGARQPQHF
TGTGCCAGCAGTTCGGGACAGGGGGCGAGGCAGCCCCAGCATTTT
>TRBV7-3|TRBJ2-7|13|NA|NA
CASSLGIWDEQYF
TGTGCCAGCAGCTTGGGTATATGGGACGAGCAGTACTTC
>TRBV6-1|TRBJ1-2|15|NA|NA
CASSESLLANYGYTF
TGTGCCAGCAGTGAATCACTGTTAGCTAACTATGGCTACACCTTC
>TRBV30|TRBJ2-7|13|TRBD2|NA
CAWSVHGRDEQYF
TGTGCCTGGAGTGTACACGGGAGGGACGAGCAGTACTTC
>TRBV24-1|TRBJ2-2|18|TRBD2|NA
CATSDLRTSGGNTGELFF
TGTGCCACCAGTGATTTGAGGACTAGCGGGGGGAACACCGGGGAGCTGTTTTTT
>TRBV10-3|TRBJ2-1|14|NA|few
CAISPGVAANEQFF
TGTGCCATCAGCCCCGGGGTAGCGGCCAATGAGCAGTTCTTC
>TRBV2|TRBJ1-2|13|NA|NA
CASSLQGNYGYTF
TGTGCCAGCAGCCTACAGGGAAACTATGGCTACACCTTC
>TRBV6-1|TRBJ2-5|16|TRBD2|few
CASSESWSGGQETQYF
TGTGCCAGCAGTGAATCATGGAGCGGGGGCCAAGAGACCCAGTACTTC
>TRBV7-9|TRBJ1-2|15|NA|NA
CASSLGDLAGYGYTF
TGTGCCAGCAGCTTAGGGGACCTAGCGGGCTATGGCTACACCTTC
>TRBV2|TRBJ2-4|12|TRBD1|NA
CASRQGTNIQYF
TGTGCCAGCCGACAGGGCACAAACATTCAGTACTTC
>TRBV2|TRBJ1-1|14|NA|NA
CASSERQVVTEAFF
TGTGCCAGCAGTGAGAGGCAGGTAGTCACTGAAGCTTTCTTT
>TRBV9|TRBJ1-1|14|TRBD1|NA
CASSTGVGNTEAFF
TGTGCCAGCAGTACAGGGGTGGGGAACACTGAAGCTTTCTTT
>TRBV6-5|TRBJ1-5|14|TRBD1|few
CASSLTGVEQPQHF
TGTGCCAGCAGTTTGACAGGGGTAGAACAGCCCCAGCATTTT
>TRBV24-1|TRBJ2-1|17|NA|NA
CATREHIGRRSYNEQFF
TGTGCCACCAGGGAACACATCGGCAGACGCTCCTACAATGAGCAGTTCTTC
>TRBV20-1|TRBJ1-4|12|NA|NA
CSARRGNEKLFF
TGCAGTGCTAGGAGGGGGAATGAAAAACTGTTTTTT
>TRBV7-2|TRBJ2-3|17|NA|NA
CASSSGLYSPIADTQYF
TGTGCCAGCAGCTCTGGCCTATACTCCCCCATCGCAGATACGCAGTATTTT
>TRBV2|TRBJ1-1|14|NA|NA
CASSGRGGSTEAFF
TGTGCCAGCAGTGGACGGGGTGGTTCCACTGAAGCTTTCTTT
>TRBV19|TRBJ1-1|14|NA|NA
CASSSPRMNTEAFF
TGTGCCAGTAGTTCGCCTCGAATGAACACTGAAGCTTTCTTT
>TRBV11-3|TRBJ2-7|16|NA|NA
CASSRGNGVGAYEQYF
TGTGCCAGCAGCCGAGGGAATGGGGTCGGGGCTTACGAGCAGTACTTC
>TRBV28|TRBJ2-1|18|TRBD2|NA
CASSLWGRTSGRGNEQFF
TGTGCCAGCAGTTTATGGGGGCGGACTAGCGGGAGAGGCAATGAGCAGTTCTTC
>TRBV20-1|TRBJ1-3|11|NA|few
CSARAGNTIYF
TGCAGTGCTAGGGCTGGAAACACCATATATTTT
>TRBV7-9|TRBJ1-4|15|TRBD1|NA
CASSPEGTANEKLFF
TGTGCCAGCAGCCCGGAGGGGACAGCTAATGAAAAACTGTTTTTT
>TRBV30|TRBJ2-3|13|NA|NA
CAWSQGMADTQYF
TGTGCCTGGAGTCAGGGTATGGCAGATACGCAGTATTTT
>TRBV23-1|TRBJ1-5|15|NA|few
CASSQKRDSNQPQHF
TGCGCCAGCAGTCAGAAAAGGGATAGCAATCAGCCCCAGCATTTT
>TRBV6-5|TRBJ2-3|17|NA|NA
CASSSPGRQRGPDTQYF
TGTGCCAGCAGTTCTCCGGGACGCCAAAGAGGTCCAGATACGCAGTATTTT
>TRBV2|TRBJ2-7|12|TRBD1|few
CASRDRSYEQYF
TGTGCCAGCAGGGACAGGTCCTACGAGCAGTACTTC
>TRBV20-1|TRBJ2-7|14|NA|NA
CSARDRTGYYEQYF
TGCAGTGCTAGAGATCGCACGGGGTACTACGAGCAGTACTTC
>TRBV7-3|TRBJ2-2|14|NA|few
CASSLQANTGELFF
TGTGCCAGCAGCTTGCAGGCGAACACCGGGGAGCTGTTTTTT